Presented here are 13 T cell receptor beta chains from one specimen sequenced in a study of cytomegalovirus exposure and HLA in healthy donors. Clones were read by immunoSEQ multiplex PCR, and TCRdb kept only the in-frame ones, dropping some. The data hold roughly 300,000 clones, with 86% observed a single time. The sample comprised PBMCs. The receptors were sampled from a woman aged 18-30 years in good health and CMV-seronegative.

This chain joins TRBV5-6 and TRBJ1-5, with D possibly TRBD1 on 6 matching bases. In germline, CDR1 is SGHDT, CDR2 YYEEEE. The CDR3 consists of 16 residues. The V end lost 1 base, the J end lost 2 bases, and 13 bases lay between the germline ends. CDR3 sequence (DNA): TGTGCCAGCAGCTTGTCCCAAAGACAGGGCAATCAGCCCCAGCATTTT. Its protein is CASSLSQRQGNQPQHF.

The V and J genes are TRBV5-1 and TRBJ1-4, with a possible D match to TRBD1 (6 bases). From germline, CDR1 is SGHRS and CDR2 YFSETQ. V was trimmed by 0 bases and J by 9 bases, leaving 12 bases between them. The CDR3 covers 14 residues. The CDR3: CASSLARGDQKLFF. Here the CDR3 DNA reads TGCGCCAGCAGCTTGGCCAGGGGTGATCAAAAACTGTTTTTT. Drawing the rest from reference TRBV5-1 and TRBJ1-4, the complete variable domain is KAGVTQTPRYLIKTRGQQVTLSCSPISGHRSVSWYQQTPGQGLQFLFEYFSETQRNKGNFPGRFSGRQFSNSRSEMNVSTLELGDSALYLCASSLARGDQKLFFGSGTQLSVL.

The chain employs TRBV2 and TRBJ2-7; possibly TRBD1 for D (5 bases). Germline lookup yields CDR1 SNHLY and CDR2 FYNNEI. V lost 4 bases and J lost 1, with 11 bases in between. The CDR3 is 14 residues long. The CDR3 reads CASSGWGKSYEQYF. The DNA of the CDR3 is TGTGCCAGCAGTGGGTGGGGCAAATCCTACGAGCAGTACTTC.

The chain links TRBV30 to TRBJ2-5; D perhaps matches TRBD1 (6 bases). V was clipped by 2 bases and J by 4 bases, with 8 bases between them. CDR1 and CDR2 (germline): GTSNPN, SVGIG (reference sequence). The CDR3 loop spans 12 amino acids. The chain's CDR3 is CAWSRGGETQYF. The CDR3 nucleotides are TGTGCCTGGAGTAGAGGGGGAGAGACCCAGTACTTC.

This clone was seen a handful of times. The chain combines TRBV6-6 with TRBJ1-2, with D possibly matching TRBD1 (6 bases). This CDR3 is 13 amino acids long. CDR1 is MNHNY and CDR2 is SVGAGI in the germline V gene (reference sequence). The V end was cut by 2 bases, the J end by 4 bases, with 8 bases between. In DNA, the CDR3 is TGTGCCAGCAGTTACAAGGACAGCTATGGCTACACCTTC. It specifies CASSYKDSYGYTF.

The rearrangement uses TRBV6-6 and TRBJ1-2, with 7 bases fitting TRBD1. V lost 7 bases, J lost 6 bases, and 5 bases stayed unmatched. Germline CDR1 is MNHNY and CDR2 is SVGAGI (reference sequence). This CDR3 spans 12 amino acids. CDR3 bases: TGTGCCAGCACCGAGACAGGGAATGGCTACACCTTC. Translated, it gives CASTETGNGYTF.

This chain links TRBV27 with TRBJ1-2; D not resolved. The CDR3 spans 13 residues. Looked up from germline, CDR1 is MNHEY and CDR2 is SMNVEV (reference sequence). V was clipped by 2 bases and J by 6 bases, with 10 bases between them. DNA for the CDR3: TGTGCCAGCAGTTTAACCGGGTACCATGGCTACACCTTC. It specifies CASSLTGYHGYTF.

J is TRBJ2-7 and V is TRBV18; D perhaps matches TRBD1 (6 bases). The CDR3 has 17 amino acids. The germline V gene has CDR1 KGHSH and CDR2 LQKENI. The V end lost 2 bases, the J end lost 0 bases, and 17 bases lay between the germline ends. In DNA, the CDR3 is TGTGCCAGCTCACCAGGGGCCACAGGGAAGGGCTCCTACGAGCAGTACTTC. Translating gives CASSPGATGKGSYEQYF.

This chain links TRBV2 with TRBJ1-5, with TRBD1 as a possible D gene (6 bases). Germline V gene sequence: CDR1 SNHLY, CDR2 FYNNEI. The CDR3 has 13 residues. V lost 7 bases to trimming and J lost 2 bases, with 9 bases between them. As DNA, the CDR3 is TGTGCCAGCACAGGGGTCGGCAATCAGCCCCAGCATTTT. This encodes CASTGVGNQPQHF.

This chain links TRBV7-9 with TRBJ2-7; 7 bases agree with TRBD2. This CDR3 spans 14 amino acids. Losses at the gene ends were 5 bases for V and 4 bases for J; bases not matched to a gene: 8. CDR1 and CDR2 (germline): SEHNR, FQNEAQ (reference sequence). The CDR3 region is CASSSPPREYEQYF. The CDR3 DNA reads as TGTGCCAGCAGCAGCCCGCCGCGGGAGTACGAGCAGTACTTC.

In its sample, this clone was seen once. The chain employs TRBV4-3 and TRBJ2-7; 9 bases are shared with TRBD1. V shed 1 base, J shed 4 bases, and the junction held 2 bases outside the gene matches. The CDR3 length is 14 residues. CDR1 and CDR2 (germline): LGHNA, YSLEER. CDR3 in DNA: TGCGCCAGCAGCCAAGCGGACAGGGGATACGAGCAGTACTTC. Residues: CASSQADRGYEQYF.

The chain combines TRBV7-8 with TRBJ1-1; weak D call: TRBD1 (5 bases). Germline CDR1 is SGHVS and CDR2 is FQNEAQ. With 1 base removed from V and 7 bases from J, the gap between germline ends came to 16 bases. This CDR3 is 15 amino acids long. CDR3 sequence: CASSLVLGGLVEAFF. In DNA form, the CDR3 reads TGTGCCAGCAGCTTAGTTTTGGGGGGTCTTGTTGAAGCTTTCTTT.

The CDR3 region has the DNA TGCGCCAGCAGCTTGGGGTGGACTAGCGGGAACAATGAGCAGTTCTTC. Translation gives CASSLGWTSGNNEQFF. The chain joins TRBV5-1 to TRBJ2-1, with 12 nucleotides matching TRBD2. The CDR3 runs 16 residues. CDR1 and CDR2 from the germline V gene are SGHRS and YFSETQ. Trimming at V came to 0 bases and at J to 5 bases, leaving 3 bases not matched to a gene.